The clone carrying this T cell receptor beta chain was observed once. CDR1 and CDR2 from the germline V gene are SQVTM and ANQGSEA. The CDR3 runs 14 residues. The trim removed 7 bases at V and 10 bases at J, leaving 11 bases unmatched. The sample comes from a study of control samples from healthy donors and cancer patients. TCRdb's copy holds only in-frame clones and misses some; the assay was immunoSEQ multiplex PCR. This table holds 60,000 to 70,000 clones, more than 80% found once. The chain couples TRBV29-1 to TRBJ2-1; 12 bases are shared with TRBD2. Material: PBMCs. This receptor was obtained from a woman aged 50 to 60 with lung cancer. The CDR3 nucleotides read TGCAGCGCCGAGACTAGCGGGGGCATTAAGGAGCAGTTCTTC. Its translation is CSAETSGGIKEQFF.